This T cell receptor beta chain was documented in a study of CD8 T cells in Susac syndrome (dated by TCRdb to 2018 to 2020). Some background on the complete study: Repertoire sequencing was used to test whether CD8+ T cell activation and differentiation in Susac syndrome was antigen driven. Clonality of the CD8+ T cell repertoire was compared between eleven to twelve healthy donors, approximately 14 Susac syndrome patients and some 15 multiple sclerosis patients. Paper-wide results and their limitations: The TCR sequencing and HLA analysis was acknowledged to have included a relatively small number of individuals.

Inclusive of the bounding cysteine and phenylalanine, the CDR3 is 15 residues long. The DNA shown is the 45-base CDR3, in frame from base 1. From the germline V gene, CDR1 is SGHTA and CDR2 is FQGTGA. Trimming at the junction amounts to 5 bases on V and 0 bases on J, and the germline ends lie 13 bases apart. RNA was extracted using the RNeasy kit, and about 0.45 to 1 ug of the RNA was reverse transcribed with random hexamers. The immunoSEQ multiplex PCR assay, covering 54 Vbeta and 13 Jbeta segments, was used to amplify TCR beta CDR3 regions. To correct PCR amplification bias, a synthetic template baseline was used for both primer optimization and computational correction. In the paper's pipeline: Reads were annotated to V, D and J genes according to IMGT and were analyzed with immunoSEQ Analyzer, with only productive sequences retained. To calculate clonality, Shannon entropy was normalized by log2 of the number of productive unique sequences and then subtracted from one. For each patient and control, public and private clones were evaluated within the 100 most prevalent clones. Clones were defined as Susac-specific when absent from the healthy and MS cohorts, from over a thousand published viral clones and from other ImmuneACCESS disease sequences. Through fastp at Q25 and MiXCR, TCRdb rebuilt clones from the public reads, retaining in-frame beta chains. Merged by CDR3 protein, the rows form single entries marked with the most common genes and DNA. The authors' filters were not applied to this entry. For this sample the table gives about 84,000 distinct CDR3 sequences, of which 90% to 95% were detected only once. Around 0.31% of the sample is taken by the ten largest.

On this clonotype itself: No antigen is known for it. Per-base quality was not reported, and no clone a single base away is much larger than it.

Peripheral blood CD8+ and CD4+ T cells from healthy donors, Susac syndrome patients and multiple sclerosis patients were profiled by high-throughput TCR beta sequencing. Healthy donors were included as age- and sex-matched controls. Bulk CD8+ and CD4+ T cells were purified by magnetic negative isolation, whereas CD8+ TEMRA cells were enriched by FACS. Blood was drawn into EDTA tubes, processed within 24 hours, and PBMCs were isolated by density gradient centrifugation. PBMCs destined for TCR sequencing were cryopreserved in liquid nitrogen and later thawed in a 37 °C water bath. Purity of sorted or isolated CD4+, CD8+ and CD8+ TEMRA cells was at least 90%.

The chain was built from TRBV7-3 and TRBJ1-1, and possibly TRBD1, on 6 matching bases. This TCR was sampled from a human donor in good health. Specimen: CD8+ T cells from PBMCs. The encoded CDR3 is CASSPGGGLNTEAFF. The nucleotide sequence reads TGTGCCAGCAGCCCAGGAGGGGGGTTGAACACTGAAGCTTTCTTT.